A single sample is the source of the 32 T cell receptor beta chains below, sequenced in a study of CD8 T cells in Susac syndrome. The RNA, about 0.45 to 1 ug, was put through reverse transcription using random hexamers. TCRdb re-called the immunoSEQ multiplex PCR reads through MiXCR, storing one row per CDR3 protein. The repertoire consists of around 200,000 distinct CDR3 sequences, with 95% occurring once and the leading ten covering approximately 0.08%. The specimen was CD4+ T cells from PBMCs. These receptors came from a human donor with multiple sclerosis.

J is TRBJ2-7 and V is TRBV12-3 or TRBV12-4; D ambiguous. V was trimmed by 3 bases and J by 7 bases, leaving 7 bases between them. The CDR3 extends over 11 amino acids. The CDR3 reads CASSLLREQYF. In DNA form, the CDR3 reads TGTGCCAGCAGTTTGTTGAGGGAGCAGTACTTC.

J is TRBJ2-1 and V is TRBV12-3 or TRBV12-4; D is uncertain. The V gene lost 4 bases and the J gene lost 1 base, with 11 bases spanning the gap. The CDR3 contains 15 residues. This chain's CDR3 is CASSSAEWSYNEQFF. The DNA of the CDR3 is TGTGCCAGCAGTTCGGCGGAGTGGTCCTACAATGAGCAGTTCTTC.

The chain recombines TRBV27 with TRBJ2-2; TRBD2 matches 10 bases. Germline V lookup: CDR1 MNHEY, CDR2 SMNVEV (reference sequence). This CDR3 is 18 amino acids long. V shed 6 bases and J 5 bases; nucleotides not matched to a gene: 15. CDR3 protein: CASSFIAGGPPGTGELFF. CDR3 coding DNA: TGTGCCAGCAGCTTCATAGCGGGGGGCCCCCCGGGGACCGGGGAGCTGTTTTTT.

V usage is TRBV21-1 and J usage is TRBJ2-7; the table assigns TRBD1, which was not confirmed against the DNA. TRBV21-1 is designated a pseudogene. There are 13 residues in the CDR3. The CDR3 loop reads CASSVTQGSEQYV. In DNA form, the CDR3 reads TGTGCCAGCAGCGTTACACAGGGATCCGAGCAGTACGTC.

CDR3 nucleotide sequence: TGTGCCACCAGCACAACTGGCTGGGAGAGTAACTATGGCTACACCTTC. This sequence encodes CATSTTGWESNYGYTF. The V and J genes are TRBV15 and TRBJ1-2; D gene unclear. Trimming cost V 4 bases and J 1 base, with 16 bases left between them. The germline V gene has CDR1 LNHNV and CDR2 YYDKDF (reference sequence). CDR3 size: 16 residues.

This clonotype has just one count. CDR3 amino acids: CASSTAGGNNEQFF. CDR3 nucleotide sequence: TGTGCCAGCAGCACAGCGGGGGGGAACAATGAGCAGTTCTTC. The J gene is TRBJ2-1, the V gene TRBV27; 10 bases agree with TRBD2. This CDR3 is built from 14 residues. Trimming took 6 bases from V and 5 from J; bases not matched to a gene: 4. From germline, CDR1 is MNHEY and CDR2 SMNVEV (reference sequence).

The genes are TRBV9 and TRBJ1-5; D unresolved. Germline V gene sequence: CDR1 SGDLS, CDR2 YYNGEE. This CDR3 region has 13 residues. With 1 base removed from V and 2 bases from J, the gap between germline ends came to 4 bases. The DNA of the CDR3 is TGTGCCAGCAGCGTATCTGGCAATCAGCCCCAGCATTTT. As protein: CASSVSGNQPQHF.

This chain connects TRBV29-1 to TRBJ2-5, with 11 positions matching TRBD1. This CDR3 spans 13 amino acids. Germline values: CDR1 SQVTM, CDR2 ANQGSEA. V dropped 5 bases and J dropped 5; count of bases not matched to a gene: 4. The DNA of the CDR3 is TGCAGCGTTACGGACAGGGGGCTTGAGACCCAGTACTTC. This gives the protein CSVTDRGLETQYF.

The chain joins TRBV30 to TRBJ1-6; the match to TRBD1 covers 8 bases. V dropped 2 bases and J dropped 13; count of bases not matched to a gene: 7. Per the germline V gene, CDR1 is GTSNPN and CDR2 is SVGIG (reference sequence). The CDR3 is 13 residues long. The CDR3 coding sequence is TGTGCCTGGAGTAAACCCGACAGGGGCCCCCTCCACTTT. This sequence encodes CAWSKPDRGPLHF.

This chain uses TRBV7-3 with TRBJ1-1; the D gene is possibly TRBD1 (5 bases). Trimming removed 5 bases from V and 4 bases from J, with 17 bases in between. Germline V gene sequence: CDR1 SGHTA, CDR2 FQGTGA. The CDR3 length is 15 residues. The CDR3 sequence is CASSLRPGQGTEAFF. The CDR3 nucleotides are TGTGCCAGCAGCCTCCGCCCGGGGCAGGGCACTGAAGCTTTCTTT.

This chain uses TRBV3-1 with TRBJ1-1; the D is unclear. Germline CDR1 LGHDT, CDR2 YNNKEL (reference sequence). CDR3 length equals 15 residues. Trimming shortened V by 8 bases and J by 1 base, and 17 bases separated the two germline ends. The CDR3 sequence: CASQLNNRGNTEAFF. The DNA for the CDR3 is TGTGCCAGCCAATTAAATAACCGGGGGAACACTGAAGCTTTCTTT.

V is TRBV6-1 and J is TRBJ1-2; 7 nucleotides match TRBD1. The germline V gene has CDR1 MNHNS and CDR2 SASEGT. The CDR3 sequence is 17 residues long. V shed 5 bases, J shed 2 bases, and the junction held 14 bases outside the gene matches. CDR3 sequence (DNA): TGTGCCAGCAGTAATCAGGGGGGACCAACAAGAAACTATGGCTACACCTTC. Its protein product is CASSNQGGPTRNYGYTF.

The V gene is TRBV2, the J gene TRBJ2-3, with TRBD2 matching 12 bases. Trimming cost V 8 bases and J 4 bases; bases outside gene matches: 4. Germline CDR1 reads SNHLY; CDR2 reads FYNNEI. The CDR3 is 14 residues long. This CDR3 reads CASGLAGTPDTQYF. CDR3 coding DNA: TGTGCCAGCGGACTAGCGGGGACTCCAGATACGCAGTATTTT.

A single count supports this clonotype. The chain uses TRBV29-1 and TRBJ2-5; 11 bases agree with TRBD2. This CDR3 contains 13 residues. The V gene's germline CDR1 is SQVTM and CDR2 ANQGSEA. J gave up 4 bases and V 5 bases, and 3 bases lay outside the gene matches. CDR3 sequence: CSVTGLAGETQYF. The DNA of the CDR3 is TGCAGCGTTACCGGACTAGCGGGAGAGACCCAGTACTTC.

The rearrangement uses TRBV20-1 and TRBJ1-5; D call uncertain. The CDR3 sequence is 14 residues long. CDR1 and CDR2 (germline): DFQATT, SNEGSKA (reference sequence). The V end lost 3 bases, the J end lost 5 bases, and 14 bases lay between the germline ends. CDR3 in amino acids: CSASHSGADQPQHF. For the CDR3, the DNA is TGCAGTGCTAGTCACTCTGGAGCCGATCAGCCCCAGCATTTT.

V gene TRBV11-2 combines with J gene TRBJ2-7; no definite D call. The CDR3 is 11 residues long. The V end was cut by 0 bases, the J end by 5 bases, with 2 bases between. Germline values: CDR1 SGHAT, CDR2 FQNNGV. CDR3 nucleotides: TGTGCCAGCAGCTTAGAGGACGAGCAGTACTTC. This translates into CASSLEDEQYF.

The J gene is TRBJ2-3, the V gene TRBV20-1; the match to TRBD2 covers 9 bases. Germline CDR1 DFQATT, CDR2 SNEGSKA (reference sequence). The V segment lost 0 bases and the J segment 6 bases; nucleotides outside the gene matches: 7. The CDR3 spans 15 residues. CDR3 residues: CSARDIAGAGDTQYF. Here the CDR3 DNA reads TGCAGTGCTAGAGACATAGCGGGGGCGGGGGATACGCAGTATTTT.

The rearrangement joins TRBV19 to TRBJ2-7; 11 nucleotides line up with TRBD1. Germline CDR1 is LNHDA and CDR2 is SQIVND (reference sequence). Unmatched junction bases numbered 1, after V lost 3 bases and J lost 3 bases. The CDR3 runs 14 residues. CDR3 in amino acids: CASSIGTGGYEQYF. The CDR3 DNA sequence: TGTGCCAGTAGTATCGGGACAGGGGGCTACGAGCAGTACTTC. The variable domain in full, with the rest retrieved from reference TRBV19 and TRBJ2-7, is DGGITQSPKYLFRKEGQNVTLSCEQNLNHDAMYWYRQDPGQGLRLIYYSQIVNDFQKGDIAEGYSVSREKKESFPLTVTSAQKNPTAFYLCASSIGTGGYEQYFGPGTRLTVT.

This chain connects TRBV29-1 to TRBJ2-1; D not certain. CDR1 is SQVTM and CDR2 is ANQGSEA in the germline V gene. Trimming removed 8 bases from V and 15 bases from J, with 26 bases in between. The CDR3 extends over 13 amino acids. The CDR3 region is CSSSQASASFRFF. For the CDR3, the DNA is TGCAGCAGTAGCCAAGCCAGTGCGAGTTTTAGGTTCTTC.

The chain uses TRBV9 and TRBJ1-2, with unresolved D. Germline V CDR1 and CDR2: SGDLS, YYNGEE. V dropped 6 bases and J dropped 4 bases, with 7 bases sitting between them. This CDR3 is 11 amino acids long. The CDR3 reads CASKGPYGYTF. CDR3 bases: TGTGCCAGCAAAGGGCCCTATGGCTACACCTTC. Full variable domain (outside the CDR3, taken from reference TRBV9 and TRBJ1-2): DSGVTQTPKHLITATGQRVTLRCSPRSGDLSVYWYQQSLDQGLQFLIQYYNGEERAKGNILERFSAQQFPDLHSELNLSSLELGDSALYFCASKGPYGYTFGSGTRLTVV.

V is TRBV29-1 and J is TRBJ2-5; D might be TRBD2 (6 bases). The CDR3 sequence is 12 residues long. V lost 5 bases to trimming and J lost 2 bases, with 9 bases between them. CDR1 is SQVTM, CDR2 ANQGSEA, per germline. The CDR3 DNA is TGCAGCGTTTGGGACTCACAAGAGACCCAGTACTTC. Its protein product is CSVWDSQETQYF.

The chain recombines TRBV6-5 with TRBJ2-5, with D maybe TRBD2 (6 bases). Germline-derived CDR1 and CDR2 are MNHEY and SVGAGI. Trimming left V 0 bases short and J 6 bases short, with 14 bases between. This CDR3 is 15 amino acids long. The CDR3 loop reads CASSYSGVGGKTQYF. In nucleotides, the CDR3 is TGTGCCAGCAGTTACTCGGGCGTCGGGGGAAAGACCCAGTACTTC.

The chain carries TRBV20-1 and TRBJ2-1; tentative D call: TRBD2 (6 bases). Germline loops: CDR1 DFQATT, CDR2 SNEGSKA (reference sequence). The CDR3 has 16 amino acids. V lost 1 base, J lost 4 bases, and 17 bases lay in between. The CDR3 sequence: CSARGTVAVGYNEQFF. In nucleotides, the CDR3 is TGCAGTGCTAGAGGGACCGTAGCGGTTGGGTACAATGAGCAGTTCTTC.

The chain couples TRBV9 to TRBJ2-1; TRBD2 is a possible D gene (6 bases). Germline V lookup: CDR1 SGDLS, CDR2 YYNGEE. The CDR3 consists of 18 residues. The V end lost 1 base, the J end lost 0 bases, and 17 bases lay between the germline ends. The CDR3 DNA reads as TGTGCCAGCAGCGTATCCCCCTGGGGGGAGAGCTCCTACAATGAGCAGTTCTTC. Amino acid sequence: CASSVSPWGESSYNEQFF.

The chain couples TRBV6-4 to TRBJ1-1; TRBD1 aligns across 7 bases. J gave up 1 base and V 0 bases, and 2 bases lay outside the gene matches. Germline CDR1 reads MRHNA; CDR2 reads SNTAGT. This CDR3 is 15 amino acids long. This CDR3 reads CASSDSGQPNTEAFF. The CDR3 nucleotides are TGTGCCAGCAGTGACTCGGGACAGCCGAACACTGAAGCTTTCTTT.

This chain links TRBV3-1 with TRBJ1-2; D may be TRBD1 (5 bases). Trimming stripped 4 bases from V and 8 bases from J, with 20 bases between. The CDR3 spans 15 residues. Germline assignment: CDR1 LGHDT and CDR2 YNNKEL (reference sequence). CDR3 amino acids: CASSLASRQGWGYTF. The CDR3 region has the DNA TGTGCCAGCAGCCTAGCTAGTAGGCAGGGATGGGGCTACACCTTC.

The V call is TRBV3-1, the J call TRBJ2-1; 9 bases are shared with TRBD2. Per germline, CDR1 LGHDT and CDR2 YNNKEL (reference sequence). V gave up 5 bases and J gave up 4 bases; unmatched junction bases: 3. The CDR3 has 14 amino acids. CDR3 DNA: TGTGCCAGCAGCGAAACTAGCGGGTACAATGAGCAGTTCTTC. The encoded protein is CASSETSGYNEQFF.

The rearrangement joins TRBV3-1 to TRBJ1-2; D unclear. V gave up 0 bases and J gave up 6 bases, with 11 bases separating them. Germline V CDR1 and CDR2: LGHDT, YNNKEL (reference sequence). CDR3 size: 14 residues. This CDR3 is CASSQERVGNGYTF. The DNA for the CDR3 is TGTGCCAGCAGCCAAGAGCGAGTGGGAAATGGCTACACCTTC. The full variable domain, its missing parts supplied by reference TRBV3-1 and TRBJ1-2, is DTAVSQTPKYLVTQMGNDKSIKCEQNLGHDTMYWYKQDSKKFLKIMFSYNNKELIINETVPNRFSPKSPDKAHLNLHINSLELGDSAVYFCASSQERVGNGYTFGSGTRLTVV.

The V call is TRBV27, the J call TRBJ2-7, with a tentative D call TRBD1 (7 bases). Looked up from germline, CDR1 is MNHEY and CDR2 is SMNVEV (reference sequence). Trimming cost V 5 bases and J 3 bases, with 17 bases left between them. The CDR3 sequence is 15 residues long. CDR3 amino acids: CASSQGGQSFYEQYF. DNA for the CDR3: TGTGCCAGCAGTCAGGGGGGACAATCCTTCTACGAGCAGTACTTC.

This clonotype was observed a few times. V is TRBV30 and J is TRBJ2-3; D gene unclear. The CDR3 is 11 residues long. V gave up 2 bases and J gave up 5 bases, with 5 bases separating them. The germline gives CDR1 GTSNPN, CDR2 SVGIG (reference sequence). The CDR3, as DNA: TGTGCCTGGAGTCGACTAGATACGCAGTATTTT. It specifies CAWSRLDTQYF. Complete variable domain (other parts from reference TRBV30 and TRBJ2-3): SQTIHQWPATLVQPVGSPLSLECTVEGTSNPNLYWYRQAAGRGLQLLFYSVGIGQISSEVPQNLSASRPQDRQFILSSKKLLLSDSGFYLCAWSRLDTQYFGPGTRLTVL.

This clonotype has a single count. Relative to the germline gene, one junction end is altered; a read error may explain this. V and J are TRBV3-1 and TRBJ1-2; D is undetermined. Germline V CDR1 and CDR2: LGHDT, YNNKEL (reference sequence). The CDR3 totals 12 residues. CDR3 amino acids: CTSSQGGRGYTF. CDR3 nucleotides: TGTACCAGCAGCCAAGGTGGCAGAGGCTACACCTTC.

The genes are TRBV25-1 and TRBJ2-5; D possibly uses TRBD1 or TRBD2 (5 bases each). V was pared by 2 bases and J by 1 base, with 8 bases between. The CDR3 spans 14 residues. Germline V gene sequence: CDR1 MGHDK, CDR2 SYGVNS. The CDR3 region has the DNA TGTGCCAGCAGTGAAAGGGGACCCCAAGAGACCCAGTACTTC. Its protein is CASSERGPQETQYF.